These 30 T cell receptor beta chains were sequenced from one sample in a study of identical twins. TCRdb re-called the 5' RACE reads with MiXCR, one entry per CDR3 protein. Of around 250,000 distinct CDR3 sequences in the sample, 6.5% to 9.5% were seen once. The sample was also reused in another study, on yellow fever vaccine responses in identical twins.

The sample taken for sequencing was CD8+ T cells sorted from blood. The receptors were sampled from a woman under 30 in good health.

Many counts were recorded for this clonotype. This chain connects TRBV27 to TRBJ2-2, with TRBD1 identical over 12 bases. This CDR3 spans 16 amino acids. Trimming at V came to 4 bases and at J to 4 bases, leaving 4 bases not matched to a gene. The V gene's germline CDR1 is MNHEY and CDR2 SMNVEV (reference sequence). The CDR3 DNA reads as TGTGCCAGCAGTTGGGACAGGGGGCAGGGCACCGGGGAGCTGTTTTTT. The encoded protein is CASSWDRGQGTGELFF.

This clonotype has just a few counts. The chain couples TRBV20-1 to TRBJ2-1; the match to TRBD2 covers 9 bases. Losses at the gene ends were 4 bases for V and 10 bases for J; bases not matched to a gene: 5. The CDR3 contains 12 residues. Per germline, CDR1 DFQATT and CDR2 SNEGSKA (reference sequence). CDR3 protein: CSANWRGGEQFF. The CDR3, as DNA: TGCAGTGCTAACTGGCGGGGGGGAGAGCAGTTCTTC.

CDR3 sequence reads: CASSFRQGHHEKLFF. The CDR3 nucleotides are TGTGCCAGCAGCTTCCGACAGGGTCACCATGAAAAACTGTTTTTT. This chain connects TRBV7-9 to TRBJ1-4, with TRBD1 matching over 7 bases. This CDR3 region has 15 residues. Trimming at V came to 3 bases and at J to 6 bases, leaving 7 bases not matched to a gene. Germline lookup yields CDR1 SEHNR and CDR2 FQNEAQ (reference sequence).

This clonotype was counted only a few times. The V call is TRBV7-9, the J call TRBJ2-3, with D perhaps matching TRBD2 (6 bases). The germline gives CDR1 SEHNR, CDR2 FQNEAQ (reference sequence). This CDR3 has 16 residues. Trimming removed 7 bases at V and 0 bases at J, with 17 bases between. The CDR3 loop is CASIALSGRSTDTQYF. The CDR3, as DNA: TGTGCCAGCATCGCCCTTTCCGGGAGAAGCACAGATACGCAGTATTTT. Looking up the rest from reference TRBV7-9 and TRBJ2-3 gives the full variable domain: DTGVSQNPRHKITKRGQNVTFRCDPISEHNRLYWYRQTLGQGPEFLTYFQNEAQLEKSRLLSDRFSAERPKGSFSTLEIQRTEQGDSAMYLCASIALSGRSTDTQYFGPGTRLTVL.

This clonotype was counted only a few times. The chain joins TRBV11-2 to TRBJ2-3; 7 bases are a match to TRBD1. Germline V gene sequence: CDR1 SGHAT, CDR2 FQNNGV. The CDR3 has 16 residues. V was clipped by 4 bases and J by 3 bases; unmatched bases: 10. The CDR3 is CASSSDPGGLTDTQYF. The CDR3 coding sequence is TGTGCCAGCAGCTCCGACCCAGGGGGTCTAACAGATACGCAGTATTTT.

This chain connects TRBV27 to TRBJ2-1; TRBD1 agrees at 8 bases. After removal of 4 bases from V and 6 bases from J, the junction contained 5 bases not matched to a gene. Germline V gives CDR1 MNHEY, CDR2 SMNVEV (reference sequence). The CDR3 contains 14 residues. The CDR3 DNA reads as TGTGCCAGCAGTTCTGCGACAGGGGTCAATGAGCAGTTCTTC. It translates to CASSSATGVNEQFF.

This clonotype has a handful of counts. The chain recombines TRBV4-2 with TRBJ2-2, with 9 bases lining up with TRBD2. Per germline, CDR1 LGHNA and CDR2 YNFKEQ. The V gene end was trimmed by 0 bases and the J gene end by 2 bases; junction bases not matched to a gene: 4. This CDR3 spans 17 amino acids. The CDR3 loop is CASSQEPGLANTGELFF. The DNA of the CDR3 is TGTGCCAGCAGCCAAGAACCGGGACTAGCTAACACCGGGGAGCTGTTTTTT.

The CDR3 coding sequence is TGTGCCAGCAGCTTTGAGGAGTACCAAGAGACCCAGTACTTC. This sequence encodes CASSFEEYQETQYF. The chain joins TRBV5-4 to TRBJ2-5; D call uncertain. The CDR3 length is 14 residues. V was clipped by 2 bases and J by 0 bases, with 8 bases between them. Germline-derived CDR1 and CDR2 are SGHNT and YYREEE (reference sequence).

This clonotype was found many times. The V and J genes are TRBV15 and TRBJ1-5; D call uncertain. CDR1 LNHNV and CDR2 YYDKDF come from the germline V gene (reference sequence). This CDR3 contains 12 residues. Between the trimmed V and J ends, which lost 6 bases and 4 bases, there was a span of 7 bases. CDR3 region: CATRLDNQPQHF. CDR3 nucleotides: TGTGCCACCAGGCTGGATAATCAGCCCCAGCATTTT.

This clonotype was counted a few times. The chain employs TRBV11-2 and TRBJ2-1; TRBD2 matches 8 bases. This CDR3 is built from 16 residues. V gave up 5 bases and J gave up 1 base; unmatched junction bases: 7. Germline V lookup: CDR1 SGHAT, CDR2 FQNNGV. The CDR3 DNA reads as TGTGCCAGCAGCGTTAGCGGGATCGTGTCCTACAATGAGCAGTTCTTC. Its protein is CASSVSGIVSYNEQFF. Combining the CDR3 with reference TRBV11-2 and TRBJ2-1 gives the whole variable domain EAGVAQSPRYKIIEKRQSVAFWCNPISGHATLYWYQQILGQGPKLLIQFQNNGVVDDSQLPKDRFSAERLKGVDSTLKIQPAKLEDSAVYLCASSVSGIVSYNEQFFGPGTRLTVL.

V and J are TRBV20-1 and TRBJ1-6, with 7 bases aligning to TRBD1. Unmatched junction bases numbered 11, after V lost 0 bases and J lost 0 bases. The CDR3 runs to 19 residues. Germline-derived CDR1 and CDR2 are DFQATT and SNEGSKA (reference sequence). CDR3 DNA: TGCAGTGCTAGAGATGAGACAGGGCAGCGAAGCTCCTATAATTCACCCCTCCACTTT. Translating it yields CSARDETGQRSSYNSPLHF.

This clonotype showed up just a few times. CDR3 DNA sequence: TGTGCCATCAGTGACCCCCCGGGGGACCCCACAGATACGCAGTATTTT. It translates to CAISDPPGDPTDTQYF. This rearrangement joins TRBV10-3 to TRBJ2-3; D may be TRBD2 (6 bases). This CDR3 is built from 16 residues. The V gene's germline CDR1 is ENHRY and CDR2 SYGVKD. V lost 3 bases and J lost 2, with 15 bases in between.

This sequence joins TRBV9 and TRBJ2-7, with 11 positions matching TRBD2. V dropped 2 bases and J dropped 6; count of bases not matched to a gene: 4. Germline V CDR1 and CDR2: SGDLS, YYNGEE. The CDR3 is made up of 14 amino acids. The CDR3 region has the DNA TGTGCCAGCAGCGTGACTAGCGGGATTGGCGAGCAGTACTTC. This gives the protein CASSVTSGIGEQYF.

In its sample, this clonotype was seen many times. The CDR3 region is CASSPGGIYEQYF. The CDR3 nucleotides are TGTGCCAGCAGTCCTGGGGGCATCTACGAGCAGTACTTC. The rearrangement uses TRBV12-3 or TRBV12-4 and TRBJ2-7; possible D gene TRBD1, 6 bases. This CDR3 is built from 13 residues. Trimming took 5 bases from V and 3 from J, leaving 11 bases between them.

This clonotype was recorded at least ten times. The chain combines TRBV14 with TRBJ2-1; D possibly corresponds to TRBD2 (6 bases). Germline CDR1 SGHDN, CDR2 FVKESK. The CDR3 runs 15 residues. Between the trimmed V and J ends, which lost 3 bases and 6 bases, there was a span of 15 bases. This CDR3 reads CASSHLGLVVNEQFF. Written as DNA, the CDR3 is TGTGCCAGCAGCCACTTGGGACTGGTAGTCAATGAGCAGTTCTTC.

In nucleotides, the CDR3 is TGCAGCGTGCGGACAGGGCTCACCGGGGAGCTGTTTTTT. The encoded protein is CSVRTGLTGELFF. The chain carries TRBV29-1 and TRBJ2-2, with 8 bases fitting TRBD1. From germline, CDR1 is SQVTM and CDR2 ANQGSEA. After removal of 6 bases from V and 4 bases from J, the junction contained 4 bases not matched to a gene. The CDR3 contains 13 residues.

V usage is TRBV6-5 and J usage is TRBJ1-1; TRBD1 is a possible D gene (5 bases). The CDR3 length is 14 residues. Looked up from germline, CDR1 is MNHEY and CDR2 is SVGAGI. V shed 4 bases and J shed 4 bases, with 13 bases lying between them. CDR3 sequence (DNA): TGTGCCAGCAGTTCCACCCGGGGGGTCACTGAAGCTTTCTTT. This codes for CASSSTRGVTEAFF.

In this sample, this clonotype turned up a few times. The rearrangement links TRBV7-8 to TRBJ2-7; TRBD2 aligns across 11 bases. CDR3 length: 17 amino acids. Germline V lookup: CDR1 SGHVS, CDR2 FQNEAQ. V lost 6 bases and J lost 2; bases outside the gene matches: 12. The CDR3 nucleotides are TGTGCCAGCAGAGGAACCAAACTAGCGGGAGTCGCCTACGAGCAGTACTTC. It yields the protein CASRGTKLAGVAYEQYF.

This clonotype was counted ten times or more. The rearrangement links TRBV20-1 to TRBJ2-5; 7 bases line up with TRBD2. The germline CDR1 and CDR2 sequences are DFQATT and SNEGSKA (reference sequence). The CDR3 totals 16 residues. The ends lost 2 bases at V and 4 bases at J; junction bases unmatched: 13. The CDR3 here is CSARLGLGGEGETQYF. The CDR3 DNA follows: TGCAGTGCTAGACTTGGCCTGGGGGGGGAGGGAGAGACCCAGTACTTC.

The chain uses TRBV3-1 and TRBJ2-7; D is possibly TRBD2 (6 bases). Germline lookup yields CDR1 LGHDT and CDR2 YNNKEL (reference sequence). Deletions cut 1 base from V and 5 bases from J, with 18 bases between. The CDR3 runs 16 residues. For the CDR3, the DNA is TGTGCCAGCAGCCAAGTCCGGCGGGGTACGCGTGACGAGCAGTACTTC. Amino acids: CASSQVRRGTRDEQYF.

This clonotype came up many times. CDR3 DNA: TGTGCCAGCTTCGGGAGAACCGGGGAGCAGTACTTC. It translates to CASFGRTGEQYF. This rearrangement joins TRBV7-8 to TRBJ2-7, with a tentative D call TRBD2 (6 bases). Germline CDR1 and CDR2: SGHVS and FQNEAQ. The CDR3 runs to 12 residues. V was clipped by 8 bases and J by 7 bases, with 15 bases between them.

Points on this clonotype: Being one base from a much bigger clone, this may be a read error. V and J are TRBV28 and TRBJ2-5; 12 positions agree with TRBD2. Trimming at V came to 5 bases and at J to 4 bases, leaving 14 bases not matched to a gene. Germline assignment: CDR1 MDHEN and CDR2 SYDVKM. The CDR3 has 18 residues. CDR3 region: CASSPQSTSGGTVETQYF. In DNA form, the CDR3 reads TGTGCCAGCAGTCCACAAAGTACTAGCGGGGGGACCGTAGAGACCCAGTACTTC.

This clonotype was observed a few times. The J gene is TRBJ1-1, the V gene TRBV7-6; perhaps TRBD1 as D (5 bases). The V end was cut by 5 bases, the J end by 7 bases, with 14 bases between. The CDR3 covers 13 residues. Germline V gene lookup returns CDR1 SGHVS and CDR2 FNYEAQ. For the CDR3, the DNA is TGTGCCAGCAGCCGAGGAGAGACAGATGAAGCTTTCTTT. As protein: CASSRGETDEAFF.

The sample holds a few counts of this clonotype. The chain joins TRBV3-1 to TRBJ2-7, with 7 bases matching TRBD2. The germline CDR1 and CDR2 sequences are LGHDT and YNNKEL (reference sequence). J lost 3 bases, V lost 5 bases, and 10 bases had no gene match. The CDR3 sequence is 15 residues long. CDR3 amino acids: CASSYCGRVRYEQYF. CDR3 nucleotides: TGTGCCAGCAGCTACTGCGGGAGAGTTCGCTACGAGCAGTACTTC.

This clonotype was seen many times. The chain carries TRBV10-3 and TRBJ2-2; 9 bases are shared with TRBD1. The CDR3 loop spans 13 amino acids. The trim removed 9 bases at V and 2 bases at J, leaving 1 base unmatched. Germline CDR1 is ENHRY and CDR2 is SYGVKD. CDR3 sequence: CAMGQGNTGELFF. The CDR3, as DNA: TGTGCCATGGGACAGGGCAACACCGGGGAGCTGTTTTTT.

This clonotype appeared many times. This sequence joins TRBV6-2 or TRBV6-3 and TRBJ2-7, with unresolved D. The CDR3 consists of 13 residues. V was clipped by 3 bases and J by 5 bases, with 11 bases between them. Germline CDR1 reads MNHEY; CDR2 reads SVGEGT. CDR3 loop: CASSYYYPHEQYF. In DNA form, the CDR3 reads TGTGCCAGCAGTTATTACTATCCGCACGAGCAGTACTTC.

The genes are TRBV7-9 and TRBJ2-7, with D possibly being TRBD2 (6 bases). Trimming took 0 bases from V and 2 from J, leaving 14 bases between them. CDR1 and CDR2 from the germline V gene are SEHNR and FQNEAQ (reference sequence). The CDR3 sequence is 16 residues long. CDR3 coding DNA: TGTGCCAGCAGCTTAGCGGAGGGCAATAGCGCCTACGAGCAGTACTTC. This gives the protein CASSLAEGNSAYEQYF.

This clonotype was observed a few times. This chain links TRBV29-1 with TRBJ2-1, with D hard to call. The V end lost 0 bases, the J end lost 7 bases, and 7 bases lay between the germline ends. Per the germline V gene, CDR1 is SQVTM and CDR2 is ANQGSEA. CDR3 length: 12 amino acids. The CDR3 reads CSVEEGPNEQFF. The CDR3 DNA sequence: TGCAGCGTTGAAGAAGGACCAAATGAGCAGTTCTTC.

The chain carries TRBV20-1 and TRBJ2-2; D ambiguous. With 3 bases removed from V and 6 bases from J, the gap between germline ends came to 8 bases. Germline V gene data show CDR1 as DFQATT and CDR2 as SNEGSKA (reference sequence). The CDR3 is 12 residues long. The CDR3 loop reads CSASDLSGELFF. Here the CDR3 DNA reads TGCAGTGCTAGTGACCTCTCCGGGGAGCTGTTTTTT.

The V call is TRBV7-2, the J call TRBJ2-1; possibly TRBD2 for D (6 bases). V was pared by 3 bases and J by 8 bases, with 14 bases between. Per the germline V gene, CDR1 is SGHTA and CDR2 is FQGNSA. The length of the CDR3 is 14 residues. The CDR3 is CASSFLRGGDEQFF. CDR3 DNA: TGTGCCAGCAGCTTCCTCCGGGGCGGGGATGAGCAGTTCTTC.